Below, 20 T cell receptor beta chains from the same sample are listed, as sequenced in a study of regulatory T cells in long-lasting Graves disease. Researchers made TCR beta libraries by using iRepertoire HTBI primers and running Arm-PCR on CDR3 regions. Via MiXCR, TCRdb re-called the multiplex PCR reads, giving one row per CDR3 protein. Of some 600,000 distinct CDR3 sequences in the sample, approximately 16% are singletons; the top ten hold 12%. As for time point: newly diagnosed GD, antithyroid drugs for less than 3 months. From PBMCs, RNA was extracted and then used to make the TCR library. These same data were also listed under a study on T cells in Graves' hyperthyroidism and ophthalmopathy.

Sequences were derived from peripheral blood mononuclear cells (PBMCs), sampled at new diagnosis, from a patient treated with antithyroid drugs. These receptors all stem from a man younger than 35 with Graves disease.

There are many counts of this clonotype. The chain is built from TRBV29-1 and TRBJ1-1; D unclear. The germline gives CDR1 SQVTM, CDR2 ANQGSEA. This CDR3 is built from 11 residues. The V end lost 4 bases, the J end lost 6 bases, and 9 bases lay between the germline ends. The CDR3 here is CSVVDLAEAFF. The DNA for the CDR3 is TGCAGCGTTGTCGACCTCGCTGAAGCTTTCTTT.

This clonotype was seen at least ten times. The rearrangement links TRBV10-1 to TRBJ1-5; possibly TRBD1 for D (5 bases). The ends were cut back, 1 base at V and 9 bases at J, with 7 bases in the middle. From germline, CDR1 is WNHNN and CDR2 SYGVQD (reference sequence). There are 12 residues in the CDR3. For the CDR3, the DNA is TGCGCCAGCAGTGAGTTTGGGGGGCCCCAGCATTTT. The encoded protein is CASSEFGGPQHF.

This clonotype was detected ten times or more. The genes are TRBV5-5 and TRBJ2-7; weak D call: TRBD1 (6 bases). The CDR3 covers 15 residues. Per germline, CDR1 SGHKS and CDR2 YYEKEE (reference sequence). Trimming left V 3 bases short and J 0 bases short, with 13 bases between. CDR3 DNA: TGTGCCAGCAGCTGGCGCAGGGGTCTCTCCTACGAGCAGTACTTC. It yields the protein CASSWRRGLSYEQYF.

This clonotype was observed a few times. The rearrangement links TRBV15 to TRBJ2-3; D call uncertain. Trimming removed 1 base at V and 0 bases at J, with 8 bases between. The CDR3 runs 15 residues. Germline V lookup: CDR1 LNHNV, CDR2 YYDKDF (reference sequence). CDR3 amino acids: CATSRVPASTDTQYF. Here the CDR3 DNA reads TGTGCCACCAGCAGAGTGCCAGCTAGCACAGATACGCAGTATTTT.

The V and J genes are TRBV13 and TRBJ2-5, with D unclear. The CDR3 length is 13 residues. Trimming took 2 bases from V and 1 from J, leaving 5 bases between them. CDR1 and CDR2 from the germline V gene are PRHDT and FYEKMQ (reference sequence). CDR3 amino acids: CASSLYVQETQYF. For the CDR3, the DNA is TGTGCCAGCAGCTTATATGTCCAAGAGACCCAGTACTTC.

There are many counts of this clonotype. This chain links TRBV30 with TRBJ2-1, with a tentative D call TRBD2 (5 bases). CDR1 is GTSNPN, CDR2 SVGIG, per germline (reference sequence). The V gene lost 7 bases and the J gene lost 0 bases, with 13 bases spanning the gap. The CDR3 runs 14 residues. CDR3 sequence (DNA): TGTGCCTCCCGACCCGAGGGCTCCTACAATGAGCAGTTCTTC. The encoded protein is CASRPEGSYNEQFF. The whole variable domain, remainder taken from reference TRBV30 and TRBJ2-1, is SQTIHQWPATLVQPVGSPLSLECTVEGTSNPNLYWYRQAAGRGLQLLFYSVGIGQISSEVPQNLSASRPQDRQFILSSKKLLLSDSGFYLCASRPEGSYNEQFFGPGTRLTVL.

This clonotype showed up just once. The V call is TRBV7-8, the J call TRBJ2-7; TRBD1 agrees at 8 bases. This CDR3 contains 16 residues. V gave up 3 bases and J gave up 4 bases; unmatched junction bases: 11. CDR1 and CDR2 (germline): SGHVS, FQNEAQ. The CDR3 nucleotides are TGTGCCAGCAGCTTCCATGGACAGGGTTCTTCGTACGAGCAGTACTTC. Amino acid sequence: CASSFHGQGSSYEQYF.

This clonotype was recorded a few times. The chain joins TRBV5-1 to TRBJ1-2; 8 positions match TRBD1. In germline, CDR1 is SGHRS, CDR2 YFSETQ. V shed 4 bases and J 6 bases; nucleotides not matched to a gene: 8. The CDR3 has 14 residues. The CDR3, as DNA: TGCGCCAGCAGCAACGGACAGGGTAGAGATGGCTACACCTTC. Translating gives CASSNGQGRDGYTF. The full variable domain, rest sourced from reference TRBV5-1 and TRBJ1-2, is KAGVTQTPRYLIKTRGQQVTLSCSPISGHRSVSWYQQTPGQGLQFLFEYFSETQRNKGNFPGRFSGRQFSNSRSEMNVSTLELGDSALYLCASSNGQGRDGYTFGSGTRLTVV.

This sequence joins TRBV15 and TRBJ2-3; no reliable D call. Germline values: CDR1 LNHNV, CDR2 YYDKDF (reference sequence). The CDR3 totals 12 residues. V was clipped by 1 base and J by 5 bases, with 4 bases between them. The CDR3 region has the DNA TGTGCCACCAGCAGAGGTATAGATACGCAGTATTTT. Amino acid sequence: CATSRGIDTQYF.

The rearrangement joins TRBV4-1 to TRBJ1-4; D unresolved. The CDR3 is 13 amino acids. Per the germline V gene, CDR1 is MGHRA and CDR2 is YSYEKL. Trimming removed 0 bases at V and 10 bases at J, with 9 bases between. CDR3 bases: TGCGCCAGCAGCCAAGATGGCGTGGTAAAACTGTTTTTT. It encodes CASSQDGVVKLFF.

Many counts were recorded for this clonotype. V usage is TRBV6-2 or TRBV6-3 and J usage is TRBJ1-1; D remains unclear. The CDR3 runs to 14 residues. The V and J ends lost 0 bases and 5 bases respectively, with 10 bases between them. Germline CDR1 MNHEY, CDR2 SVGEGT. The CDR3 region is CASSYSEDLTEAFF. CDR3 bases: TGTGCCAGCAGTTACTCTGAGGATTTAACTGAAGCTTTCTTT.

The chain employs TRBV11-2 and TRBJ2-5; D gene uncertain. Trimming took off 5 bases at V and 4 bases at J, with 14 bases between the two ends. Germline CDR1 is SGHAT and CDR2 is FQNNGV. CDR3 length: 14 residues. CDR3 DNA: TGTGCCAGCAGCCTGGGCCTACCCCCAGAGACCCAGTACTTC. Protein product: CASSLGLPPETQYF. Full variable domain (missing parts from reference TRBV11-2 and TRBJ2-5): EAGVAQSPRYKIIEKRQSVAFWCNPISGHATLYWYQQILGQGPKLLIQFQNNGVVDDSQLPKDRFSAERLKGVDSTLKIQPAKLEDSAVYLCASSLGLPPETQYFGPGTRLLVL.

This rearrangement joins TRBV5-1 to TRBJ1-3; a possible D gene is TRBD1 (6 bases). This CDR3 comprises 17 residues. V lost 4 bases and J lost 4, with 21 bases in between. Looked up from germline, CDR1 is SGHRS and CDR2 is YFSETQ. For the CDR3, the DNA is TGCGCCAGCAGCCCAGATCCTACAGGGCTTGCGGGAAACACCATATATTTT. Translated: CASSPDPTGLAGNTIYF. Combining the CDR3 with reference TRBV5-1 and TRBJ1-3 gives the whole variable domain KAGVTQTPRYLIKTRGQQVTLSCSPISGHRSVSWYQQTPGQGLQFLFEYFSETQRNKGNFPGRFSGRQFSNSRSEMNVSTLELGDSALYLCASSPDPTGLAGNTIYFGEGSWLTVV.

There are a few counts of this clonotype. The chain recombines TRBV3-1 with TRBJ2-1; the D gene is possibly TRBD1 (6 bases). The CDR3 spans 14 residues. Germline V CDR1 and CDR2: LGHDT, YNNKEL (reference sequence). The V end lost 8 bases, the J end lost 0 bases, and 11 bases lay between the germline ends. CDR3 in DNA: TGTGCCAGCCACCAGGGGAGCTCCTACAATGAGCAGTTCTTC. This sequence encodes CASHQGSSYNEQFF.

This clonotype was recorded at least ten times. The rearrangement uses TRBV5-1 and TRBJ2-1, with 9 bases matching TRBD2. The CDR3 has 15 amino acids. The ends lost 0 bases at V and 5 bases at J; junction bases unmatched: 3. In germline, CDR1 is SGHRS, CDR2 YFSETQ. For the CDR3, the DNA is TGCGCCAGCAGCTTGGGGTCTAGCGGGGACAATGAGCAGTTCTTC. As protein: CASSLGSSGDNEQFF.

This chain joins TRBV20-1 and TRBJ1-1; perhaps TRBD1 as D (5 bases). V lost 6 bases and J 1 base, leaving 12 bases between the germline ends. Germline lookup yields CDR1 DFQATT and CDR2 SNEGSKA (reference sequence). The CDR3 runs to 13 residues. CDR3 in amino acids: CSAGRDPNTEAFF. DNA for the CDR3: TGCAGTGCAGGCCGGGACCCGAACACTGAAGCTTTCTTT.

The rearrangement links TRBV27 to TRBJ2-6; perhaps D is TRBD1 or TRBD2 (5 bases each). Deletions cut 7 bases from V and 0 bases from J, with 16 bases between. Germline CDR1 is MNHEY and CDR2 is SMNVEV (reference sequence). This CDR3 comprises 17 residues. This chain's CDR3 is CASTVSEGSSGANVLTF. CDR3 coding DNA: TGTGCCAGCACCGTTAGCGAGGGGAGCTCTGGGGCCAACGTCCTGACTTTC.

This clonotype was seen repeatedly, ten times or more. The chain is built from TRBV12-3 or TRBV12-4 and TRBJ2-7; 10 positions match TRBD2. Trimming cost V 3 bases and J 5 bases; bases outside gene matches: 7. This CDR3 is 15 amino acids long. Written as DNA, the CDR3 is TGTGCCAGCAGTTTTGCGGCTAGCGGGAGACACGAGCAGTACTTC. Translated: CASSFAASGRHEQYF.

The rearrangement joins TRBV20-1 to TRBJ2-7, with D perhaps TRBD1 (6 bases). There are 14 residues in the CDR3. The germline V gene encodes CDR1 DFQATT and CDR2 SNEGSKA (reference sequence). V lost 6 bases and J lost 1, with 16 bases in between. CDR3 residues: CSAERDTGSYEQYF. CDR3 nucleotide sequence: TGCAGTGCCGAGAGGGACACGGGATCCTACGAGCAGTACTTC.

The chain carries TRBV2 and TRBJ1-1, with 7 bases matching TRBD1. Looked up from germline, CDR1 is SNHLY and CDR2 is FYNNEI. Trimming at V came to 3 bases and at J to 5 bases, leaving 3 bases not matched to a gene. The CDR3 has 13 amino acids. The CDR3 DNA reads TGTGCCAGCAGTGATTCAGGGGGAACTGAAGCTTTCTTT. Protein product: CASSDSGGTEAFF.